This T cell receptor (beta chain) appears in the sequencing data of a study of neurological immune-mediated disorders. After removal of 2 bases from V and 5 bases from J, the junction contained 15 bases not matched to a gene. Per the germline V gene, CDR1 is DFQATT and CDR2 is SNEGSKA (reference sequence). CDR3 length equals 18 residues. The authors produced cDNA by 5'RACE using 10-nucleotide random UMIs. TCRdb re-called the 5' RACE reads with MiXCR, one entry per CDR3 protein. This sample has about 59,000 distinct CDR3 sequences, with roughly 13% found just once. This clonotype was seen repeatedly, ten times or more.

The chain has TRBV20-1 and TRBJ2-5; 12 bases are a match to TRBD2. Source material: PBMCs. The TCR comes from a woman aged 55-70 years with HTLV-1-associated myelopathy (HAM/TSP). The CDR3, as DNA: TGCAGTGCTAGAAAACCGGGACTAGCGGGCCCGAGCGGCGAGACCCAGTACTTC. Protein sequence: CSARKPGLAGPSGETQYF.